The clone carrying this TCR gamma chain was recorded at least ten times. These data are taken from a study of γδ T cells in repeated Plasmodium falciparum infection. Germline CDR1 EGSNGY, CDR2 YDSYNSKV. The CDR3 loop spans 10 amino acids. Unmatched junction bases numbered 3, after V lost 8 bases and J lost 5 bases. Vgamma9/Vdelta2+ and Vdelta2-negative gammadelta T cells were flow-sorted from PBMC for bulk sequencing. TCRdb redid the clone calls on the multiplex PCR reads with CATT. Among approximately 26,000 gamma-chain clones listed, about 2.9% were seen once. The sequenced sample was gamma-delta T cells from blood. This receptor was taken from a pool of human donors (malaria-infected and uninfected, not separated). The gene calls are TRGV2 and TRGJ1 or TRGJ2. This chain's CDR3 is CATYHYKKLF. CDR3 sequence (DNA): TGTGCCACCTATCATTATAAGAAACTCTTT.